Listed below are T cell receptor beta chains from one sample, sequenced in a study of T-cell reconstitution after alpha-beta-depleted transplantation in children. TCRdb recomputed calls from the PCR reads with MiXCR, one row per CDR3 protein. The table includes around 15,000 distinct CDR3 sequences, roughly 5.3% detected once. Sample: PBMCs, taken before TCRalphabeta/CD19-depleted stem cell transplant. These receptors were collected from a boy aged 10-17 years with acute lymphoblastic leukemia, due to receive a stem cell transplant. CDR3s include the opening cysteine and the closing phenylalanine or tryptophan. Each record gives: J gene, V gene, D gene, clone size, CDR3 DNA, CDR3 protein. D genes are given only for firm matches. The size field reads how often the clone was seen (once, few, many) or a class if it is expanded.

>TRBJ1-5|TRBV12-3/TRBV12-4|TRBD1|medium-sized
TGTGCCAGCAGTGGACAGGGAGAGATGAGCAATCAGCCCCAGCATTTT
CASSGQGEMSNQPQHF
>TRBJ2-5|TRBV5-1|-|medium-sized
TGCGCCAGCAGCTTGGAAGGGGGATCGGAGACCCAGTACTTC
CASSLEGGSETQYF
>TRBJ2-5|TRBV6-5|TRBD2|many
TGTGCCAGCAGTTACGGGACTAGCGAGGGCTTAGAGACCCAGTACTTC
CASSYGTSEGLETQYF
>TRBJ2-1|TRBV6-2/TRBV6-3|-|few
TGTGCCAGCAGTTACCCCGACCGGGATGTAGACAATGAGCAGTTCTTC
CASSYPDRDVDNEQFF
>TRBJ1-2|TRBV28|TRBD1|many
TGTGCCAGCAGTTTATCTGGACAGGGACTTGGCTACACCTTC
CASSLSGQGLGYTF
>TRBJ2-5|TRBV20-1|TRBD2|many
TGCAGTGCTGTCGGACTAGCGGGGGGCGATGAGACCCAGTACTTC
CSAVGLAGGDETQYF
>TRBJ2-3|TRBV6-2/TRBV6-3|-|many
TGTGCCAGCAGTTACAACGGAGAGGGAGATACGCAGTATTTT
CASSYNGEGDTQYF
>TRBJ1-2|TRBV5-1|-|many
TGCGCCAGCAGCTTGAGAACAGGGCCCGGAAACTATGGCTACACCTTC
CASSLRTGPGNYGYTF
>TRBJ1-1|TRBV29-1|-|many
TGCAGCGTTGAGACAGGGAACACTGAAGCTTTCTTT
CSVETGNTEAFF
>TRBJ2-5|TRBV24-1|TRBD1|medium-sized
TGTGCCACCAGTGACACCGGGACAGGGGAGACCCAGTACTTC
CATSDTGTGETQYF
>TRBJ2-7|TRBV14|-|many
TGTGCCAGCAGCCAAGGGACATGGCAGGGCTTACCCTACGAGCAGTACTTC
CASSQGTWQGLPYEQYF
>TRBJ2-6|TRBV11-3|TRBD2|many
TGTGCCAGCAGCTTAGTTGGCGGGGGGTCCTCTGGGGCCAACGTCCTGACTTTC
CASSLVGGGSSGANVLTF
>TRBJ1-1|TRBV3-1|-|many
TGTGCCAGCAGCCCAATTATTGGAGGCACTGAAGCTTTCTTT
CASSPIIGGTEAFF
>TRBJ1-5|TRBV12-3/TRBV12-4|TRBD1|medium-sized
TGTGCCAGCAGTTCCGGACAGGGTGGCAATCAGCCCCAGCATTTT
CASSSGQGGNQPQHF